What follows describes a single T cell receptor (beta chain). Antigen unknown. Different DNA sequences within this sample yield the same CDR3. Germline V gives CDR1 SGDLS, CDR2 YYNGEE. This CDR3 region has 14 residues. V shed 4 bases and J shed 1 base, with 11 bases lying between them. This record comes from a study of cytomegalovirus exposure and HLA in healthy donors. Findings and limits, study-wide: CMV antigen specificity was confirmed in vitro for a few CMV-associated chains.

In the PCR, 60 Vbeta and 13 Jbeta primers were used. Only in-frame clones appear in the TCRdb table, and some are missing; sequencing was by immunoSEQ multiplex PCR. The sample contains 200,000 to 300,000 clones, 84% of which appear only once. The chain is built from TRBV9 and TRBJ1-1, with no clear D. What was sequenced was PBMCs. The source is a middle-aged woman in good health and CMV-seropositive. The CDR3 DNA sequence: TGTGCCAGCAGCCCTCGCGGGCGGAACACTGAAGCTTTCTTT. Translating it yields CASSPRGRNTEAFF.